The 25 T cell receptor beta chains below were found in one sample sequenced in a study of monozygotic twins with inflammatory bowel disease. TCRdb reprocessed the 5' RACE reads and keeps a single row for each CDR3 protein, giving no DNA. This sample contains approximately 400,000 distinct CDR3 sequences. Sequences were obtained from blood. The origin of the receptors is a human donor with ulcerative colitis or Crohn's disease, or a healthy co-twin of an affected twin (not recorded which).

V is TRBV6-2 or TRBV6-3 and J is TRBJ2-7; the TRBD2 assignment by TCRdb is unverifiable without DNA. Per the germline V gene, CDR1 is MNHEY and CDR2 is SVGEGT. CDR3 size: 14 residues. The CDR3 reads CASSYGGDTYEQYF.

The V gene is TRBV19, the J gene TRBJ1-5. This CDR3 has 12 amino acids. Germline loops: CDR1 LNHDA, CDR2 SQIVND (reference sequence). CDR3 sequence: CASRQINQPQHF.

The genes are TRBV5-6 and TRBJ1-5; TCRdb selects TRBD1, and the lack of DNA leaves this call unchecked. Per the germline V gene, CDR1 is SGHDT and CDR2 is YYEEEE. CDR3 length: 13 amino acids. CDR3 sequence reads: CASSLQGQQPQHF.

The V and J genes are TRBV5-1 and TRBJ1-3. Germline assignment: CDR1 SGHRS and CDR2 YFSETQ. This CDR3 has 15 residues. The CDR3 here is CASSSRGPGGNTIYF.

The CDR3 protein is CSVPTGPGQGVNLYGYTF. V and J are TRBV29-1 and TRBJ1-2; with no DNA, the TCRdb D assignment of TRBD1 cannot be verified. CDR1 and CDR2 (germline): SQVTM, ANQGSEA. CDR3 length equals 18 residues.

The rearrangement uses TRBV12-3 or TRBV12-4 and TRBJ1-2. The CDR3 runs to 12 residues. The CDR3 reads CASKEVGYGYTF.

This sequence joins TRBV14 and TRBJ2-6; the TCRdb call, TRBD1, lacks DNA for checking. Germline-derived CDR1 and CDR2 are SGHDN and FVKESK. CDR3 length equals 21 residues. CDR3 loop: CASSQMVRRDRGGSGANVLTF.

CDR3 in amino acids: CASSEDRSLGIQYF. J is TRBJ2-4 and V is TRBV6-1; with no DNA, the TCRdb D assignment of TRBD1 cannot be verified. Looked up from germline, CDR1 is MNHNS and CDR2 is SASEGT. The CDR3 is 14 amino acids.

The chain combines TRBV25-1 with TRBJ2-1; TCRdb picks TRBD2, but there is no DNA to check that call. Germline V CDR1 and CDR2: MGHDK, SYGVNS. The CDR3 runs to 14 residues. The CDR3 loop reads CASSRGLAGGEQFF.

This rearrangement joins TRBV27 to TRBJ2-2; checking the TCRdb D call of TRBD2 is not possible without DNA. Germline loops: CDR1 MNHEY, CDR2 SMNVEV (reference sequence). The CDR3 extends over 15 amino acids. The CDR3 protein is CASSASGANTGELFF.

The J gene is TRBJ2-2, the V gene TRBV3-1; as DNA is missing, the TRBD1 call by TCRdb cannot be tested. The CDR3 length is 14 residues. Germline CDR1 and CDR2: LGHDT and YNNKEL (reference sequence). Here the CDR3 reads CASSQVTGTGELFF. Together with reference TRBV3-1 and TRBJ2-2, the CDR3 gives the full variable domain: DTAVSQTPKYLVTQMGNDKSIKCEQNLGHDTMYWYKQDSKKFLKIMFSYNNKELIINETVPNRFSPKSPDKAHLNLHINSLELGDSAVYFCASSQVTGTGELFFGEGSRLTVL.

The chain employs TRBV20-1 and TRBJ2-1; there is no DNA to check the TCRdb D call of TRBD1. This CDR3 contains 12 residues. The V gene's germline CDR1 is DFQATT and CDR2 SNEGSKA (reference sequence). The CDR3 reads CSARANGILQFF.

This chain links TRBV20-1 with TRBJ2-1; no DNA is available, so the TRBD1 call from TCRdb remains unchecked. Germline V CDR1 and CDR2: DFQATT, SNEGSKA (reference sequence). The CDR3 length is 15 residues. CDR3 residues: CSAETLAGHLNEQFF.

The gene calls are TRBV5-1 and TRBJ2-2. This CDR3 comprises 15 residues. Germline-derived CDR1 and CDR2 are SGHRS and YFSETQ. The CDR3 region is CASSLVMPNTGELFF. The variable domain in full, completed from reference TRBV5-1 and TRBJ2-2, reads KAGVTQTPRYLIKTRGQQVTLSCSPISGHRSVSWYQQTPGQGLQFLFEYFSETQRNKGNFPGRFSGRQFSNSRSEMNVSTLELGDSALYLCASSLVMPNTGELFFGEGSRLTVL.

This sequence joins TRBV20-1 and TRBJ1-1; the D call from TCRdb, TRBD1, cannot be confirmed without DNA. CDR1 is DFQATT and CDR2 is SNEGSKA in the germline V gene (reference sequence). This CDR3 has 11 amino acids. The CDR3 reads CSAQRGGEAFF.

The rearrangement joins TRBV19 to TRBJ1-5; the TCRdb call, TRBD1, lacks DNA for checking. Per germline, CDR1 LNHDA and CDR2 SQIVND (reference sequence). The CDR3 contains 14 residues. Here the CDR3 reads CASSIETGYQPQHF.

V and J are TRBV5-1 and TRBJ2-1; the TCRdb D gene call, TRBD1, has no DNA to confirm it. The CDR3 loop spans 14 amino acids. Germline V gives CDR1 SGHRS, CDR2 YFSETQ. CDR3 sequence: CASSPRLTGNEQFF.

The chain employs TRBV7-2 and TRBJ2-1; TCRdb lists TRBD1, though no DNA is available to test this call. This CDR3 has 17 amino acids. The V gene's germline CDR1 is SGHTA and CDR2 FQGNSA. This CDR3 is CASSSIPGGRTHNEQFF.

This chain connects TRBV28 to TRBJ1-1. Germline values: CDR1 MDHEN, CDR2 SYDVKM. The length of the CDR3 is 14 residues. The CDR3 spells CASSLTIMNTEAFF.

This rearrangement joins TRBV11-2 to TRBJ1-3. CDR1 SGHAT and CDR2 FQNNGV come from the germline V gene. The CDR3 runs 17 residues. The chain's CDR3 is CASSLAMTEITGNTIYF.

This sequence joins TRBV11-2 and TRBJ1-1. This CDR3 is 15 amino acids long. Germline CDR1 SGHAT, CDR2 FQNNGV. The CDR3 reads CASEVGFTTNTEAFF.

The genes are TRBV19 and TRBJ1-6; TCRdb picks TRBD1, but there is no DNA to check that call. CDR3 length equals 16 residues. Looked up from germline, CDR1 is LNHDA and CDR2 is SQIVND (reference sequence). CDR3 protein: CASTNRGQGDNSPLHF.

The rearrangement joins TRBV7-9 to TRBJ2-7; TCRdb designates TRBD1, a call that cannot be tested without DNA. The CDR3 is 16 amino acids. Germline values: CDR1 SEHNR, CDR2 FQNEAQ (reference sequence). The CDR3 spells CASSLEVGQGAYEQYF.

V and J are TRBV28 and TRBJ1-2; the TCRdb D gene call, TRBD1, has no DNA to confirm it. Germline V CDR1 and CDR2: MDHEN, SYDVKM. The length of the CDR3 is 12 residues. The chain's CDR3 is CASRGDSDGYTF.

This chain connects TRBV12-3 or TRBV12-4 to TRBJ2-7; TCRdb outputs TRBD2, but without DNA this stays unchecked. This CDR3 is 17 amino acids long. The CDR3: CASSILGAGGTSVEQYF.